The 8 T cell receptor beta chains reported below all come from one sample, sequenced in a study of control samples from healthy donors and cancer patients (dated by TCRdb to 2018 to 2021). The library came from the immunoSEQ multiplex PCR assay. Here the immuneACCESS table is served through TCRdb, limited to in-frame sequences with V and J called. Missing clones are a known gap in these copies; in checked studies unresolved V genes cover under half, and the rest lacks a known reason. The sample data list about 130,000 clones, and 80% to 95% of these were observed just once. 2.5% to 3% of the sample belongs to the ten largest clones. Sequencing was performed on blood. Source of these receptors: a man in his forties or fifties in good health.

As to this clone: The same CDR3 can be traced to other DNA sequences in this sample. J is TRBJ2-5 and V is TRBV4-1; TRBD1 might be the D (5 bases). The CDR3 totals 15 residues. Germline CDR1 reads MGHRA; CDR2 reads YSYEKL. V shed 0 bases and J shed 5 bases, with 13 bases lying between them. The CDR3 region is CASSQDEGQYETQYF. The CDR3 DNA is TGCGCCAGCAGCCAAGACGAAGGACAATACGAGACCCAGTACTTC.

The genes are TRBV7-9 and TRBJ2-5, with TRBD2 matching 10 bases. Germline V gives CDR1 SEHNR, CDR2 FQNEAQ (reference sequence). This CDR3 contains 15 residues. After removal of 3 bases from V and 2 bases from J, the junction contained 3 bases not matched to a gene. The CDR3 sequence is CASSLTSGSQETQYF. The CDR3, as DNA: TGTGCCAGCAGCTTGACTAGCGGGTCACAAGAGACCCAGTACTTC.

Of note for this clone: A junction boundary mismatches the germline segment, possibly from a read error. The chain couples TRBV7-7 to TRBJ2-5; 9 bases line up with TRBD1. This CDR3 is built from 14 residues. Germline CDR1 SSHAT, CDR2 FNYEAQ (reference sequence). The CDR3 nucleotides are TGTGCTAGCAGCCGCCGGGACAGGGTAGAGACCCAGTACTTC. Amino acids: CASSRRDRVETQYF.

The table lists this clone with a count of one. The rearrangement uses TRBV10-3 and TRBJ2-4, with TRBD1 matching 7 bases. Per germline, CDR1 ENHRY and CDR2 SYGVKD. The CDR3 has 13 amino acids. V was pared by 6 bases and J by 8 bases, with 7 bases of the junction left unmatched. CDR3 DNA: TGTGCCATCAGAAAGGGGGCAGGAGACATTCAGTACTTC. Protein: CAIRKGAGDIQYF.

This chain joins TRBV2 and TRBJ2-7; 7 bases match TRBD1. J lost 4 bases, V lost 1 base, and 7 bases had no gene match. The CDR3 runs 15 residues. Looked up from germline, CDR1 is SNHLY and CDR2 is FYNNEI. CDR3: CASSEGTGILYEQYF. The CDR3 bases are TGTGCCAGCAGTGAAGGGACAGGAATTTTATACGAGCAGTACTTC. Looking up the rest from reference TRBV2 and TRBJ2-7 gives the full variable domain: EPEVTQTPSHQVTQMGQEVILRCVPISNHLYFYWYRQILGQKVEFLVSFYNNEISEKSEIFDDQFSVERPDGSNFTLKIRSTKLEDSAMYFCASSEGTGILYEQYFGPGTRLTVT.

The V call is TRBV9, the J call TRBJ2-7; D is ambiguous. The CDR3 has 12 amino acids. V was pared by 2 bases and J by 5 bases, with 8 bases between. The germline CDR1 and CDR2 sequences are SGDLS and YYNGEE. CDR3 amino acids: CASSVETNEQYF. The CDR3 bases are TGTGCCAGCAGCGTTGAGACGAACGAGCAGTACTTC. Drawing the rest from reference TRBV9 and TRBJ2-7, the complete variable domain is DSGVTQTPKHLITATGQRVTLRCSPRSGDLSVYWYQQSLDQGLQFLIQYYNGEERAKGNILERFSAQQFPDLHSELNLSSLELGDSALYFCASSVETNEQYFGPGTRLTVT.

The V and J genes are TRBV28 and TRBJ1-5, with 8 bases lining up with TRBD1. The CDR3 is 16 residues long. The V gene end was trimmed by 7 bases and the J gene end by 7 bases; junction bases not matched to a gene: 15. Germline CDR1 is MDHEN and CDR2 is SYDVKM. The CDR3 DNA reads as TGTGCCAGCACCCAGGTGTCTGGACAGGGATTCCAGCCCCAGCATTTT. Translated: CASTQVSGQGFQPQHF. Together with reference TRBV28 and TRBJ1-5, the CDR3 gives the full variable domain: DVKVTQSSRYLVKRTGEKVFLECVQDMDHENMFWYRQDPGLGLRLIYFSYDVKMKEKGDIPEGYSVSREKKERFSLILESASTNQTSMYLCASTQVSGQGFQPQHFGDGTRLSIL.

The V gene is TRBV24-1, the J gene TRBJ1-5; 8 bases match TRBD1. V was clipped by 4 bases and J by 3 bases; unmatched bases: 4. The length of the CDR3 is 15 residues. Germline V gene data show CDR1 as KGHDR and CDR2 as SFDVKD. The CDR3 DNA sequence: TGTGCCACCAGTGAAAGGACAGGGTTCAATCAGCCCCAGCATTTT. As protein: CATSERTGFNQPQHF.